The source of this TCR beta chain is a study of OX40 agonist ivuxolimab in advanced cancers. The protocol was immunoSEQ multiplex PCR, while the TCRdb copy is restricted to in-frame clones and leaves out a portion. The sample records around 70,000 clones, roughly 87% being singletons. CDR1 MDHEN and CDR2 SYDVKM come from the germline V gene. V lost 6 bases to trimming and J lost 1 base, with 4 bases between them. CDR3 size: 13 residues. The genes are TRBV28 and TRBJ1-6; D call uncertain. Sequencing used CD4+ or CD8+ T cells sorted from blood, obtained in a trial of the OX40 agonist ivuxolimab. This receptor was identified in an adult with an advanced solid tumor such as melanoma, head and neck, liver or kidney cancer. The CDR3 nucleotides are TGTGCCAGCAGCCCATCCTATAATTCACCCCTCCACTTT. Its protein is CASSPSYNSPLHF.